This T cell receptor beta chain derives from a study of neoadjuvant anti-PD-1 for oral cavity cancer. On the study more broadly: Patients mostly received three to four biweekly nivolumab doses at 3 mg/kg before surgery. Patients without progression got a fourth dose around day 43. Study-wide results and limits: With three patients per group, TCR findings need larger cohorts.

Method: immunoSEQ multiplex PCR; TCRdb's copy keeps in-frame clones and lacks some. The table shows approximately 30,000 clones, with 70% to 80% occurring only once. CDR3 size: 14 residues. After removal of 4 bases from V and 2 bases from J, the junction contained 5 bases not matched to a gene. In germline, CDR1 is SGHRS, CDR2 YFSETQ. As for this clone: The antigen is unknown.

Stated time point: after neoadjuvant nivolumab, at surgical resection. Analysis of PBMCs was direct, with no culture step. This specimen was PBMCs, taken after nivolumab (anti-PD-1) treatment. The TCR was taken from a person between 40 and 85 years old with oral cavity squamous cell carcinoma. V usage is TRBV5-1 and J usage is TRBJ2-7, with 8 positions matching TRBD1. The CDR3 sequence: CASSPLDRAYEQYF. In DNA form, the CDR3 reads TGCGCCAGCAGCCCCCTGGACAGGGCCTACGAGCAGTACTTC.